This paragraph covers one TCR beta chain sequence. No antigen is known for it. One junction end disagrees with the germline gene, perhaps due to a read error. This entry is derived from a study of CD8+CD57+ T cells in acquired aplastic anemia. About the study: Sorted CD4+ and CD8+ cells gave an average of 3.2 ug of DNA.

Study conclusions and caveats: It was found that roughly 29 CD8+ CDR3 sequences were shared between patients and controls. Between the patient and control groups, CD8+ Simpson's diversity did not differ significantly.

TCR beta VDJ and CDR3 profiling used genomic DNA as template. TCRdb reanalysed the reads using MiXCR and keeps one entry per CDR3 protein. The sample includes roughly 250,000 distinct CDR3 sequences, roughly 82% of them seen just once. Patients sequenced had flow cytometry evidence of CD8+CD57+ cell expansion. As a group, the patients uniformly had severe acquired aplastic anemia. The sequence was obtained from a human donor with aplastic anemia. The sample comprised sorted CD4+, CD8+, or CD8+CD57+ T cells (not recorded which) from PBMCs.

The chain's CDR3 is CASSGVAGDNAEVFF. CDR3 coding DNA: TGTGCCAGCAGTGGGGTAGCGGGAGACAACGCTGAGGTTTTCTTT. V is TRBV2 and J is TRBJ2-2, with 9 bases identical to TRBD2. Germline V gene lookup returns CDR1 SNHLY and CDR2 FYNNEI. The CDR3 consists of 15 residues.